The TCR beta chain described here comes from a study of graft-versus-host responses after intestinal transplantation. Assay: immunoSEQ multiplex PCR; the TCRdb copy retains only in-frame clones and omits some. The top ten hold about 0.23% of the sample, which has roughly 34,000 clones, approximately 94% seen once. The CDR3 sequence is 13 residues long. J gave up 4 bases and V 6 bases, and 4 bases lay outside the gene matches. Germline V gene lookup returns CDR1 KGHSH and CDR2 LQKENI. As for this clone: Its target is not known.

Broader study findings: Present in recipient marrow, GvH clones included some that appeared first in ileum or blood.

The chain recombines TRBV18 with TRBJ1-1; 8 bases are shared with TRBD1. The sequence was obtained from a human donor who was the organ donor for an intestinal transplant. Sequencing was performed on unstimulated CD4+ T cells sorted from spleen or lymph node cells, taken before transplant. The CDR3 coding sequence is TGTGCCAGCTCCCCGGACAGGGCCACTGAAGCTTTCTTT. Residues: CASSPDRATEAFF.